These 24 T cell receptor beta chains were sequenced from one sample in a study of cytomegalovirus exposure and HLA in healthy donors. Clones were read by immunoSEQ multiplex PCR, and TCRdb kept only the in-frame ones, dropping some. The table records about 220,000 clones, approximately 88% of them present only once. The sequenced sample consisted of PBMCs. These receptors all come from a woman aged 25 to 39 in good health and CMV-seropositive.

This clone turned up a few times. V is TRBV11-2 and J is TRBJ1-1, with D unresolved. The CDR3 covers 14 residues. V lost 1 base to trimming and J lost 11 bases, with 17 bases between them. Germline CDR1 is SGHAT and CDR2 is FQNNGV. CDR3 sequence (DNA): TGTGCCAGCAGCTTAGTAGGATTGGCCAATGGGGCTTTCTTT. Its translation: CASSLVGLANGAFF.

The chain combines TRBV28 with TRBJ2-7; 13 nucleotides line up with TRBD2. Germline V gene data show CDR1 as MDHEN and CDR2 as SYDVKM. The length of the CDR3 is 15 residues. Trimming cost V 5 bases and J 5 bases; bases outside gene matches: 6. In DNA form, the CDR3 reads TGTGCCAGCAGTCAACTAGCGGGAGGGCGAAACGAGCAGTACTTC. The encoded protein is CASSQLAGGRNEQYF.

The genes are TRBV6-6 and TRBJ2-1; D unresolved. Trimming took off 2 bases at V and 13 bases at J, with 12 bases between the two ends. This CDR3 has 12 residues. Per the germline V gene, CDR1 is MNHNY and CDR2 is SVGAGI (reference sequence). The chain's CDR3 is CASSYIIGVQFF. Written as DNA, the CDR3 is TGTGCCAGCAGTTACATTATCGGAGTTCAGTTCTTC.

The rearrangement joins TRBV11-3 to TRBJ1-3; D possibly corresponds to TRBD1 (5 bases). Germline CDR1 is SGHNT and CDR2 is YENEEA. Trimming left V 3 bases short and J 1 base short, with 10 bases between. This CDR3 region has 15 residues. CDR3 sequence reads: CASSLNGASGNTIYF. The CDR3 DNA follows: TGTGCCAGCAGCTTGAATGGGGCATCTGGAAACACCATATATTTT.

The chain is built from TRBV5-4 and TRBJ2-5, with 12 bases aligning to TRBD1. Germline V CDR1 and CDR2: SGHNT, YYREEE (reference sequence). V gave up 5 bases and J gave up 4 bases; unmatched junction bases: 6. CDR3 length: 15 residues. CDR3 in amino acids: CASSTGQGARETQYF. In DNA form, the CDR3 reads TGTGCCAGCAGTACGGGACAGGGGGCTCGAGAGACCCAGTACTTC.

Concerning this clone itself: One end of the junction varies from germline; a read error may be responsible. The chain links TRBV7-7 to TRBJ2-1; D ambiguous. Germline CDR1 and CDR2: SSHAT and FNYEAQ (reference sequence). This CDR3 comprises 15 residues. In DNA, the CDR3 is TGTGCTAGCAGCTTGGATAAGGGCTCCTACAATGAGCAGTTCTTC. It specifies CASSLDKGSYNEQFF.

This clone was observed once. This rearrangement joins TRBV5-1 to TRBJ2-7, with 12 nucleotides matching TRBD2. Per germline, CDR1 SGHRS and CDR2 YFSETQ. V gave up 3 bases and J gave up 5 bases; unmatched junction bases: 9. This CDR3 comprises 16 residues. CDR3: CASSSSGRALLNEQYF. CDR3 in DNA: TGCGCCAGCAGCTCTAGCGGGAGGGCCTTATTGAACGAGCAGTACTTC.

The V and J genes are TRBV11-3 and TRBJ2-3; TRBD2 matches at 13 bases. The CDR3 is 15 residues long. Germline V gene data show CDR1 as SGHNT and CDR2 as YENEEA. V was clipped by 6 bases and J by 4 bases; unmatched bases: 4. In nucleotides, the CDR3 is TGTGCCAGCAGTCCGGGACTAGCGGGATCAGATACGCAGTATTTT. It specifies CASSPGLAGSDTQYF.

The chain uses TRBV6-5 and TRBJ2-7; TRBD2 is a possible D gene (5 bases). With 5 bases removed from V and 5 bases from J, the gap between germline ends came to 10 bases. Germline-derived CDR1 and CDR2 are MNHEY and SVGAGI. The CDR3 loop spans 12 amino acids. DNA for the CDR3: TGTGCCAGCAGTCGCGTCGGGGACGAGCAGTACTTC. Protein product: CASSRVGDEQYF.

The chain combines TRBV20-1 with TRBJ2-7, with 7 positions matching TRBD1. The CDR3 is made up of 11 amino acids. The V segment lost 6 bases and the J segment 5 bases; nucleotides outside the gene matches: 4. The V gene's germline CDR1 is DFQATT and CDR2 SNEGSKA (reference sequence). Here the CDR3 DNA reads TGCAGTGCCCCGAGGGGGCACGAGCAGTACTTC. Its protein is CSAPRGHEQYF.

This clone has a single count. The rearrangement links TRBV30 to TRBJ1-1; 7 bases agree with TRBD1. The germline V gene has CDR1 GTSNPN and CDR2 SVGIG (reference sequence). After removal of 0 bases from V and 1 base from J, the junction contained 5 bases not matched to a gene. This CDR3 spans 15 amino acids. The CDR3 reads CAWSVPTGRNTEAFF. The CDR3 DNA reads as TGTGCCTGGAGTGTACCGACAGGGAGGAACACTGAAGCTTTCTTT.

This chain links TRBV5-1 with TRBJ2-5; TRBD1 matches 12 bases. V lost 4 bases to trimming and J lost 4 bases; unmatched junction nucleotides: 5. In germline, CDR1 is SGHRS, CDR2 YFSETQ. There are 15 residues in the CDR3. CDR3 sequence: CASSLGQGAGETQYF. CDR3 DNA: TGCGCCAGCAGCCTGGGACAGGGGGCTGGAGAGACCCAGTACTTC.

The chain recombines TRBV4-1 with TRBJ2-1; D remains ambiguous. Trimming pared 2 bases from V and 0 bases from J, leaving 11 bases between. Germline V gene data show CDR1 as MGHRA and CDR2 as YSYEKL. This CDR3 spans 16 amino acids. In nucleotides, the CDR3 is TGCGCCAGCAGCCAAAGTGGCTCAACCTCCTACAATGAGCAGTTCTTC. It yields the protein CASSQSGSTSYNEQFF.

This clone appeared a few times. The chain links TRBV6-1 to TRBJ1-2; a weak D match, TRBD1 (5 bases). Germline V gene sequence: CDR1 MNHNS, CDR2 SASEGT. This CDR3 is built from 14 residues. V was pared by 8 bases and J by 7 bases, with 20 bases between. The CDR3 nucleotides are TGTGCCAGCTCGACAGCGTTAGTCCTTGGTGGCTACACCTTC. Its protein is CASSTALVLGGYTF.

The chain links TRBV15 to TRBJ2-7, with D possibly TRBD2 on 6 matching bases. V lost 0 bases and J lost 3, with 12 bases in between. The CDR3 is 15 residues long. The germline V gene has CDR1 LNHNV and CDR2 YYDKDF (reference sequence). Here the CDR3 DNA reads TGTGCCACCAGCAGAGATCACGGGGGTAACTACGAGCAGTACTTC. Protein product: CATSRDHGGNYEQYF.

The chain couples TRBV10-3 to TRBJ2-1, with unresolved D. Germline loops: CDR1 ENHRY, CDR2 SYGVKD. V shed 0 bases and J shed 2 bases, with 11 bases lying between them. This CDR3 has 16 amino acids. The CDR3: CAISESSRTPYNEQFF. For the CDR3, the DNA is TGTGCCATCAGTGAGTCATCGAGGACCCCCTACAATGAGCAGTTCTTC.

This chain uses TRBV2 with TRBJ1-2; no definite D call. Germline CDR1 is SNHLY and CDR2 is FYNNEI. The CDR3 spans 15 residues. V was clipped by 2 bases and J by 5 bases, with 15 bases between them. CDR3 coding DNA: TGTGCCAGCAGTGAAATTCCGCAGATAGGATATGGCTACACCTTC. This translates into CASSEIPQIGYGYTF.

The gene calls are TRBV7-2 and TRBJ2-7; D unresolved. The CDR3 contains 12 residues. Germline values: CDR1 SGHTA, CDR2 FQGNSA. V was shortened by 1 base and J by 1 base, with 2 bases between the two germline ends. This CDR3 reads CASSLVSYEQYF. In DNA form, the CDR3 reads TGTGCCAGCAGCTTAGTTTCCTACGAGCAGTACTTC.

The chain carries TRBV10-3 and TRBJ2-2; the D call may be TRBD1 or TRBD2 (8 bases each). The CDR3 loop spans 22 amino acids. Germline CDR1 is ENHRY and CDR2 is SYGVKD. The V and J ends lost 0 bases and 1 base respectively, with 27 bases between them. In DNA form, the CDR3 reads TGTGCCATCAGTGAGTCGATGGGCAGGGGGCTCATTACTAGCGGGAACACCGGGGAGCTGTTTTTT. It encodes CAISESMGRGLITSGNTGELFF.

The J gene is TRBJ2-7, the V gene TRBV5-1, with 11 positions matching TRBD2. V gave up 2 bases and J gave up 3 bases; unmatched junction bases: 4. CDR3 size: 15 residues. Germline CDR1 and CDR2: SGHRS and YFSETQ. This CDR3 reads CASSLIAGGNYEQYF. CDR3 bases: TGCGCCAGCAGCTTAATAGCGGGAGGGAACTACGAGCAGTACTTC.

This clone was recorded only once. The chain uses TRBV27 and TRBJ1-1; possibly TRBD1 for D (6 bases). Germline V gene data show CDR1 as MNHEY and CDR2 as SMNVEV (reference sequence). This CDR3 spans 13 amino acids. The V end was cut by 6 bases, the J end by 3 bases, with 11 bases between. The DNA of the CDR3 is TGTGCCAGCAGCGCACAGGGCTACACTGAAGCTTTCTTT. Its protein is CASSAQGYTEAFF.

Turning to this clone: Other DNA sequences in this specimen translate into the identical CDR3. V usage is TRBV27 and J usage is TRBJ2-7; D is unclear. V lost 2 bases and J lost 0, with 5 bases in between. In germline, CDR1 is MNHEY, CDR2 SMNVEV (reference sequence). The CDR3 sequence is 13 residues long. CDR3 residues: CASSLRGSYEQYF. As DNA, the CDR3 is TGTGCCAGCAGTTTACGAGGCTCCTACGAGCAGTACTTC.

The chain links TRBV9 to TRBJ2-1; perhaps TRBD2 as D (6 bases). The CDR3 runs to 14 residues. V lost 2 bases and J 2 bases, leaving 8 bases between the germline ends. From germline, CDR1 is SGDLS and CDR2 YYNGEE. The CDR3 sequence is CASSVGGAYNEQFF. The DNA for the CDR3 is TGTGCCAGCAGCGTGGGAGGAGCCTACAATGAGCAGTTCTTC.

The chain couples TRBV5-6 to TRBJ1-2; D ambiguous. Germline values: CDR1 SGHDT, CDR2 YYEEEE. The CDR3 consists of 13 residues. The germline V and J ends were trimmed by 5 bases and 4 bases, with 12 bases remaining between them. The CDR3 loop reads CASRSLGVYGYTF. The CDR3 nucleotides are TGTGCCAGCAGGTCCCTTGGTGTCTATGGCTACACCTTC. Supplemented by reference TRBV5-6 and TRBJ1-2, the full variable domain reads DAGVTQSPTHLIKTRGQQVTLRCSPKSGHDTVSWYQQALGQGPQFIFQYYEEEERQRGNFPDRFSGHQFPNYSSELNVNALLLGDSALYLCASRSLGVYGYTFGSGTRLTVV.